This T cell receptor beta chain was retrieved from a study of blood T cell repertoires in COVID-19. Study as a whole: COVID-19 samples from acute and convalescent phases originated in the United States, Italy and Spain.

Original methodology: The assay estimated nucleated cells by amplifying reference gene primers. TCRdb's copy holds only in-frame clones and misses some; the assay was immunoSEQ multiplex PCR. From that table come the V and J calls and clone size; the DNA was used to work out D and trimming. The table has about 160,000 clones, roughly four fifths seen once. Unmatched junction bases numbered 12, after V lost 5 bases and J lost 2 bases. CDR3 size: 16 residues. Germline assignment: CDR1 MNHNY and CDR2 SVGAGI (reference sequence). J is TRBJ2-7 and V is TRBV6-6; 7 bases line up with TRBD1. Sequenced sample: peripheral blood. The clonotype was recovered from a man aged 35-49 years who had recovered from COVID-19. The CDR3 region has the DNA TGTGCCAGCAGTCGACCCGGACAGGAAATTGCCTACGAGCAGTACTTC. Protein product: CASSRPGQEIAYEQYF.